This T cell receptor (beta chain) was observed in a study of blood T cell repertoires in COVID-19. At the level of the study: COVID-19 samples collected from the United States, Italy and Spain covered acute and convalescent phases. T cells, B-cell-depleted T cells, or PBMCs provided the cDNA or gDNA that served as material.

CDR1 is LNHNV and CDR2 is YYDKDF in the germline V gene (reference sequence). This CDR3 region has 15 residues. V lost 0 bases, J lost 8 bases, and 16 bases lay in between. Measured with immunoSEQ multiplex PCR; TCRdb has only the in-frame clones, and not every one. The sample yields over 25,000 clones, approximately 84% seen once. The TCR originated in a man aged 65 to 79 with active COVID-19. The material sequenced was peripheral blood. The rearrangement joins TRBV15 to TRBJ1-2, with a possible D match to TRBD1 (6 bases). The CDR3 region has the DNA TGTGCCACCAGCAGAGATTATGGAACGGGGGGCGGCTACACCTTC. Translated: CATSRDYGTGGGYTF.